The next 22 T cell receptor beta chains were all read from a single sample in a study of blood T cell repertoires in COVID-19. The table came from immunoSEQ multiplex PCR; TCRdb's copy has only in-frame clones and leaves some out. The table records 300,000 to 450,000 clones, around 85% of them present only once. The sample consisted of peripheral blood. The receptors were sampled from a woman between 18 and 30 years old with acute or convalescent COVID-19.

This clone was detected only once. The CDR3: CASSLHQGARSDTEAFF. The CDR3 DNA sequence: TGTGCCAGCAGCTTGCACCAGGGGGCTCGTTCGGACACTGAAGCTTTCTTT. V gene TRBV5-6 combines with J gene TRBJ1-1, with TRBD1 identical over 8 bases. The CDR3 length is 17 residues. The V and J ends lost 1 base and 3 bases, in that order; junction bases with no gene match: 11. The germline V gene encodes CDR1 SGHDT and CDR2 YYEEEE.

V and J are TRBV29-1 and TRBJ2-1; the match to TRBD1 covers 7 bases. The V segment lost 6 bases and the J segment 9 bases; nucleotides outside the gene matches: 8. The CDR3 length is 12 residues. Germline V gene data show CDR1 as SQVTM and CDR2 as ANQGSEA. CDR3 protein: CSVMVGGIEQFF. The CDR3 bases are TGCAGCGTCATGGTAGGGGGCATTGAGCAGTTCTTC.

The chain combines TRBV5-5 with TRBJ1-5, with 10 bases matching TRBD1. The length of the CDR3 is 14 residues. Looked up from germline, CDR1 is SGHKS and CDR2 is YYEKEE (reference sequence). V gave up 4 bases and J gave up 4 bases; unmatched junction bases: 2. CDR3 loop: CASSPGQGNQPQHF. CDR3 coding DNA: TGTGCCAGCAGCCCGGGACAGGGGAATCAGCCCCAGCATTTT.

The gene calls are TRBV9 and TRBJ1-4; D is perhaps TRBD1 (5 bases). The V and J ends lost 4 bases and 3 bases respectively, with 13 bases between them. CDR1 SGDLS and CDR2 YYNGEE come from the germline V gene. CDR3 length equals 15 residues. CDR3 DNA: TGTGCCAGCAGCAAGGAGGGGCGACCTAATGAAAAACTGTTTTTT. Encoded protein: CASSKEGRPNEKLFF.

The chain has TRBV30 and TRBJ1-1; D is unresolved. The germline CDR1 and CDR2 sequences are GTSNPN and SVGIG (reference sequence). The CDR3 totals 11 residues. V gave up 4 bases and J gave up 1 base, with 4 bases separating them. The DNA of the CDR3 is TGTGCCTGGAATCAGAACACTGAAGCTTTCTTT. It specifies CAWNQNTEAFF. The full variable domain, with the rest looked up from reference TRBV30 and TRBJ1-1, is SQTIHQWPATLVQPVGSPLSLECTVEGTSNPNLYWYRQAAGRGLQLLFYSVGIGQISSEVPQNLSASRPQDRQFILSSKKLLLSDSGFYLCAWNQNTEAFFGQGTRLTVV.

The chain couples TRBV30 to TRBJ2-5, with 9 positions matching TRBD2. CDR1 GTSNPN and CDR2 SVGIG come from the germline V gene (reference sequence). V lost 0 bases to trimming and J lost 5 bases; unmatched junction nucleotides: 7. The CDR3 is 15 amino acids. The CDR3 nucleotides read TGTGCCTGGAGTGTTAGCGGGGGCCGAGTGGAGACCCAGTACTTC. This gives the protein CAWSVSGGRVETQYF.

Details on this clone: The sample carries other DNA sequences with the same CDR3. The genes are TRBV5-1 and TRBJ1-1; TRBD1 matches at 7 bases. J was trimmed by 4 bases and V by 0 bases; bases with no gene match: 3. The CDR3 contains 14 residues. Germline CDR1 SGHRS, CDR2 YFSETQ. The CDR3 region is CASSLGSGGTEAFF. The CDR3 coding sequence is TGCGCCAGCAGCTTGGGGTCAGGGGGCACTGAAGCTTTCTTT.

The CDR3 here is CATGDGGSYNEQFF. CDR3 nucleotides: TGTGCCACCGGAGATGGGGGGAGCTACAATGAGCAGTTCTTC. The chain is built from TRBV5-4 and TRBJ2-1, with D possibly matching TRBD2 (6 bases). V was cut by 9 bases and J by 3 bases, with 16 bases left in between. The CDR3 totals 14 residues. CDR1 SGHNT and CDR2 YYREEE come from the germline V gene (reference sequence).

CDR3 protein: CASSRGGLRGGGETQYF. DNA of the CDR3: TGTGCCAGCAGCCGGGGGGGCCTGCGGGGGGGAGGTGAGACCCAGTACTTC. The genes are TRBV9 and TRBJ2-5; 9 bases line up with TRBD2. Per the germline V gene, CDR1 is SGDLS and CDR2 is YYNGEE. V was clipped by 4 bases and J by 5 bases; unmatched bases: 15. The CDR3 runs 17 residues.

Of note for this clone: Within the sample, other DNA sequences also encode this same CDR3. The chain couples TRBV5-1 to TRBJ2-5; D is ambiguous. The CDR3 has 14 residues. V was trimmed by 4 bases and J by 2 bases, leaving 12 bases between them. Germline CDR1 SGHRS, CDR2 YFSETQ. The CDR3 sequence: CASSPSGGQETQYF. CDR3 DNA: TGCGCCAGCAGCCCATCTGGCGGACAAGAGACCCAGTACTTC.

This chain links TRBV24-1 with TRBJ1-1, with D perhaps matching TRBD1 (5 bases). Germline values: CDR1 KGHDR, CDR2 SFDVKD. The CDR3 has 16 amino acids. Trimming removed 0 bases from V and 0 bases from J, with 10 bases in between. In nucleotides, the CDR3 is TGTGCCACCAGTGATTTGAGGCAGGGAATGAACACTGAAGCTTTCTTT. Its protein product is CATSDLRQGMNTEAFF.

The chain is built from TRBV5-1 and TRBJ2-7; perhaps TRBD2 as D (6 bases). This CDR3 comprises 17 residues. Trimming removed 0 bases from V and 2 bases from J, with 18 bases in between. The germline gives CDR1 SGHRS, CDR2 YFSETQ. The CDR3 DNA reads TGCGCCAGCAGCTTGGTGAGCGGGCGGATAGTTCCCTACGAGCAGTACTTC. It yields the protein CASSLVSGRIVPYEQYF.

CDR3 DNA: TGTGCCAGCTCACCCCCCCGCGGGACGGACCAAGAGACCCAGTACTTC. It codes for CASSPPRGTDQETQYF. The V gene is TRBV18, the J gene TRBJ2-5, with a tentative D call TRBD2 (6 bases). The CDR3 is 16 amino acids. The germline V gene has CDR1 KGHSH and CDR2 LQKENI. Trimming took 3 bases from V and 0 from J, leaving 14 bases between them.

The chain recombines TRBV4-1 with TRBJ2-1, with TRBD2 matching 9 bases. The germline CDR1 and CDR2 sequences are MGHRA and YSYEKL. J lost 9 bases, V lost 3 bases, and 12 bases had no gene match. This CDR3 has 16 amino acids. CDR3: CASSHLAGPGGAEQFF. The DNA for the CDR3 is TGCGCCAGCAGCCACCTAGCGGGGCCGGGCGGTGCTGAGCAGTTCTTC.

CDR3 nucleotide sequence: TGTGCCAGCAGCCCCCCCGGAGGGTATAGGGGCTACACCTTC. As protein: CASSPPGGYRGYTF. This rearrangement joins TRBV9 to TRBJ1-2; D remains ambiguous. Trimming took 4 bases from V and 8 from J, leaving 18 bases between them. The CDR3 totals 14 residues. Germline CDR1 reads SGDLS; CDR2 reads YYNGEE.

The CDR3 nucleotides are TGTGCCAGCAGTGAATACCGCAGCGCCTACGAGCAGTACTTC. This sequence encodes CASSEYRSAYEQYF. The genes are TRBV6-1 and TRBJ2-7, with D uncertain. With 2 bases removed from V and 2 bases from J, the gap between germline ends came to 10 bases. CDR1 MNHNS and CDR2 SASEGT come from the germline V gene. This CDR3 is built from 14 residues.

The V call is TRBV10-1, the J call TRBJ2-1, with 7 bases that match TRBD2. The J segment lost 1 base and the V segment lost 5 bases, leaving 8 bases of the junction unmatched. In germline, CDR1 is WNHNN, CDR2 SYGVQD (reference sequence). The length of the CDR3 is 16 residues. CDR3 coding DNA: TGCGCCAGCAGTACTTTTGGGGGGGGATCCTACAATGAGCAGTTCTTC. Translated: CASSTFGGGSYNEQFF.

V usage is TRBV2 and J usage is TRBJ2-2; D possibly corresponds to TRBD2 (6 bases). This CDR3 has 14 amino acids. The V and J ends lost 6 bases and 3 bases respectively, with 11 bases between them. CDR1 and CDR2 from the germline V gene are SNHLY and FYNNEI. This CDR3 is CASRRELDTGELFF. CDR3 in DNA: TGTGCCAGCAGACGGGAGCTGGACACCGGGGAGCTGTTTTTT.

This clone occurred once. The gene calls are TRBV27 and TRBJ2-1, with TRBD1 identical over 9 bases. Trimming at V came to 5 bases and at J to 7 bases, leaving 12 bases not matched to a gene. The CDR3 length is 16 residues. Germline CDR1 MNHEY, CDR2 SMNVEV (reference sequence). CDR3 protein: CASSDNRGPAWNEQFF. CDR3 nucleotides: TGTGCCAGCAGTGATAACAGGGGGCCGGCGTGGAATGAGCAGTTCTTC.

CDR3 region: CASSASLRQVFNQPQHF. In DNA, the CDR3 is TGTGCCAGCAGCGCCAGTCTAAGACAGGTTTTCAATCAGCCCCAGCATTTT. The V and J genes are TRBV7-8 and TRBJ1-5; D may be TRBD1 (6 bases). CDR1 is SGHVS and CDR2 is FQNEAQ in the germline V gene. V was pared by 5 bases and J by 3 bases, with 20 bases between. This CDR3 comprises 17 residues.

The V gene is TRBV5-4, the J gene TRBJ1-6; TRBD1 matches 8 bases. The CDR3 is 16 residues long. V shed 5 bases, J shed 7 bases, and the junction held 11 bases outside the gene matches. Per germline, CDR1 SGHNT and CDR2 YYREEE (reference sequence). The CDR3 here is CASSGASGGTNSPLHF. Written as DNA, the CDR3 is TGTGCCAGCAGTGGGGCTTCAGGGGGCACAAATTCACCCCTCCACTTT. The complete variable domain, with remaining parts taken from reference TRBV5-4 and TRBJ1-6, reads ETGVTQSPTHLIKTRGQQVTLRCSSQSGHNTVSWYQQALGQGPQFIFQYYREEENGRGNFPPRFSGLQFPNYSSELNVNALELDDSALYLCASSGASGGTNSPLHFGNGTRLTVT.

The V call is TRBV7-8, the J call TRBJ1-6, with TRBD1 identical over 7 bases. Germline V gene sequence: CDR1 SGHVS, CDR2 FQNEAQ. With 3 bases clipped from V and 7 bases from J, the junction kept 3 bases outside the gene matches. This CDR3 spans 14 amino acids. The CDR3 protein is CASSLGQTNSPLHF. The DNA for the CDR3 is TGTGCCAGCAGCTTGGGACAGACCAATTCACCCCTCCACTTT.